A selection of T cell receptor beta chains follows, all from one sample in a study of OX40 agonist ivuxolimab in advanced cancers. Clones were sequenced by immunoSEQ multiplex PCR, and TCRdb holds only the in-frame ones, with some missing. The table has approximately 58,000 clones, under 90% seen once. This specimen consisted of CD4+ or CD8+ T cells sorted from blood, obtained in a trial of the OX40 agonist ivuxolimab. These receptors were collected from an adult with an advanced solid tumor such as melanoma, head and neck, liver or kidney cancer. CDR3s include the opening cysteine and the closing phenylalanine or tryptophan. A D gene is named only where the DNA matches it firmly. Size is omitted from some rows. Given values are once, few, many or a class for expanded clones.

J gene	CDR3 length	clone size	V gene	D gene	CDR3 protein	CDR3 DNA
TRBJ2-7	14	NA	TRBV18	NA	CASSPSRNNNEQYF	TGTGCCAGCTCACCGTCCAGGAATAACAACGAGCAGTACTTC
TRBJ1-5	15	once	TRBV5-6	NA	CASNNWGLSNQPQHF	TGTGCCAGCAACAATTGGGGGCTAAGCAATCAGCCCCAGCATTTT
TRBJ1-1	15	NA	TRBV11-2	NA	CASSLDGGVHTEAFF	TGTGCCAGCAGCTTAGATGGCGGGGTACACACTGAAGCTTTCTTT
TRBJ2-4	16	NA	TRBV7-9	TRBD1	CASSLAGGGGKNIQYF	TGTGCCAGCAGCTTAGCAGGGGGCGGCGGCAAAAACATTCAGTACTTC
TRBJ2-7	15	NA	TRBV11-2	TRBD1	CASSFSGTGGYEQYF	TGTGCCAGCAGCTTTTCCGGGACAGGGGGCTACGAGCAGTACTTC
TRBJ2-3	16	NA	TRBV7-9	NA	CTSSLMGDYPGDTQYF	TGTACCAGCAGCTTAATGGGTGACTATCCCGGGGATACGCAGTATTTT
TRBJ1-2	16	NA	TRBV5-6	NA	CASSLVRGVLLYGYTF	TGTGCCAGCAGCTTGGTTAGAGGCGTCCTGCTCTATGGCTACACCTTC
TRBJ1-2	14	few	TRBV19	TRBD1	CASSMSGGNYGYTF	TGTGCCAGTAGTATGTCAGGGGGAAACTATGGCTACACCTTC
TRBJ2-1	15	NA	TRBV10-2	TRBD1	CASSEYRDRGHEQFF	TGCGCCAGCAGTGAGTACCGGGACAGGGGGCATGAGCAGTTCTTC
TRBJ2-3	14	few	TRBV7-3	NA	CASSLSVTTDTQYF	TGTGCCAGCAGCTTAAGCGTCACCACAGATACGCAGTATTTT
TRBJ1-1	16	NA	TRBV14	TRBD1	CASSQRTGGYNTEAFF	TGTGCCAGCAGCCAAAGGACAGGGGGCTATAACACTGAAGCTTTCTTT